The 11 T cell receptor beta chains given below trace back to one sample, sequenced in a study of shared clonotypes between healthy human individuals (dated by TCRdb to 2020 to 2021). The library relied on the immunoSEQ multiplex PCR assay. TCRdb re-hosts the immuneACCESS table, in-frame sequences only. Its copies lack some clones; in the studies checked, an unresolved V gene accounts for under half of them, and the cause for the rest is not known. The sample table contains approximately 98,000 clones; only one count was recorded for around 68% of them. The ten largest clonotypes hold around 25% of the sample. Source material: memory CD8+ T cells sorted from blood. The meaning of the sample's cell subset or site label: CD45RO+ cells pooled with CCR7-negative TemRA cells. These receptors originate from a woman younger than 45 in good health.

The table lists this clone with a few counts. This chain uses TRBV19 with TRBJ2-6; D is undetermined. Germline loops: CDR1 LNHDA, CDR2 SQIVND (reference sequence). The CDR3 length is 17 residues. The V end lost 3 bases, the J end lost 0 bases, and 12 bases lay between the germline ends. CDR3 nucleotides: TGTGCCAGTAGTATCGGCAGGCCCAACTCTGGGGCCAACGTCCTGACTTTC. Translating gives CASSIGRPNSGANVLTF.

This clone was detected a few times. The chain couples TRBV2 to TRBJ2-1; D unresolved. The CDR3 has 12 amino acids. Germline loops: CDR1 SNHLY, CDR2 FYNNEI. Trimming took off 6 bases at V and 9 bases at J, with 12 bases between the two ends. The CDR3 region is CASRSSSTEQFF. CDR3 coding DNA: TGTGCCAGCAGAAGCAGTAGCACTGAGCAGTTCTTC.

The chain recombines TRBV18 with TRBJ1-4, with a tentative D call TRBD1 (6 bases). Germline-derived CDR1 and CDR2 are KGHSH and LQKENI. V was shortened by 3 bases and J by 5 bases, with 22 bases between the two germline ends. The CDR3 length is 18 residues. For the CDR3, the DNA is TGTGCCAGCTCACCGTCGACAGGTGGGCCTACCAGAAATGAAAAACTGTTTTTT. It specifies CASSPSTGGPTRNEKLFF.

The chain carries TRBV25-1 and TRBJ2-1, with D possibly being TRBD1 or TRBD2 (5 bases each). V was trimmed by 4 bases and J by 9 bases, leaving 13 bases between them. The CDR3 runs to 13 residues. The V gene's germline CDR1 is MGHDK and CDR2 SYGVNS. For the CDR3, the DNA is TGTGCCAGCAGTGTGCCCGGGACGAGTGAGCAGTTCTTC. It specifies CASSVPGTSEQFF.

A note on this clone: A far larger clone is just one base off, so this is likely a read error. Within the sample, other DNA sequences also encode this same CDR3. The chain joins TRBV6-4 to TRBJ1-5; unclear D gene. From germline, CDR1 is MRHNA and CDR2 SNTAGT. CDR3 size: 13 residues. Trimming stripped 4 bases from V and 4 bases from J, with 8 bases between. The CDR3 DNA reads TGTGCCAGCAGTGTCGCAGCAAATCAGCCCCAGCATTTT. Its translation: CASSVAANQPQHF.

This clone has only a few counts. The rearrangement uses TRBV18 and TRBJ2-7, with D uncertain. V lost 2 bases and J lost 3, with 5 bases in between. From germline, CDR1 is KGHSH and CDR2 LQKENI. The CDR3 has 12 residues. The CDR3 loop reads CASSPNFYEQYF. The CDR3 DNA sequence: TGTGCCAGCTCACCAAACTTCTACGAGCAGTACTTC.

This clone was seen a single time. The chain has TRBV28 and TRBJ1-5, with 9 nucleotides matching TRBD1. The V segment lost 6 bases and the J segment 2 bases; nucleotides outside the gene matches: 5. The CDR3 runs 15 residues. CDR1 is MDHEN, CDR2 SYDVKM, per germline. The CDR3 DNA follows: TGTGCCAGCAGGACAGGGGGAGAGGGCAATCAGCCCCAGCATTTT. It is translated as CASRTGGEGNQPQHF.

Ten or more counts support this clone. V and J are TRBV4-2 and TRBJ2-7; the D is unclear. This CDR3 comprises 12 residues. V was cut by 2 bases and J by 5 bases, with 7 bases left in between. Per the germline V gene, CDR1 is LGHNA and CDR2 is YNFKEQ. The CDR3 DNA is TGTGCCAGCAGCCAATTAGGAAACGAGCAGTACTTC. It is translated as CASSQLGNEQYF.

The chain combines TRBV14 with TRBJ2-1, with D maybe TRBD2 (6 bases). This CDR3 spans 14 amino acids. CDR1 and CDR2 (germline): SGHDN, FVKESK. The V and J ends lost 4 bases and 9 bases respectively, with 16 bases between them. This CDR3 reads CASSLGLPPTEQFF. In DNA, the CDR3 is TGTGCCAGCAGCCTGGGACTGCCACCTACTGAGCAGTTCTTC.

This clone was found a few times. The J gene is TRBJ2-5, the V gene TRBV28; 8 bases fit TRBD1. Trimming took 6 bases from V and 5 from J; bases not matched to a gene: 11. The CDR3 extends over 15 amino acids. Looked up from germline, CDR1 is MDHEN and CDR2 is SYDVKM. The CDR3 is CASRGGTGQVETQYF. The CDR3 coding sequence is TGTGCCAGCAGAGGTGGGACAGGCCAAGTCGAGACCCAGTACTTC.

The chain recombines TRBV2 with TRBJ2-5, with D possibly matching TRBD2 (5 bases). V lost 1 base to trimming and J lost 5 bases, with 14 bases between them. The CDR3 runs 15 residues. Germline V gene data show CDR1 as SNHLY and CDR2 as FYNNEI. This CDR3 reads CASSEGGSGFETQYF. The CDR3 region has the DNA TGTGCCAGCAGTGAAGGAGGGAGTGGTTTTGAGACCCAGTACTTC.